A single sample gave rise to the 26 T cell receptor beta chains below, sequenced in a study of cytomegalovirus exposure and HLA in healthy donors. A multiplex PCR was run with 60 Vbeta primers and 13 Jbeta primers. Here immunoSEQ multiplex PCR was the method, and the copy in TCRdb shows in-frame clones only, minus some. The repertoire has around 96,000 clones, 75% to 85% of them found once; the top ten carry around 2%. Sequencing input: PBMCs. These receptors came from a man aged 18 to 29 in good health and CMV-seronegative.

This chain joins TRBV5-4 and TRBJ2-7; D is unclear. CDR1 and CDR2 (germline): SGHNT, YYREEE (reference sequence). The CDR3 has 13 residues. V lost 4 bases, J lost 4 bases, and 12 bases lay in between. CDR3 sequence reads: CASSPHGSYEQYF. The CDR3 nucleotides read TGTGCCAGCAGCCCTCACGGGTCTTACGAGCAGTACTTC.

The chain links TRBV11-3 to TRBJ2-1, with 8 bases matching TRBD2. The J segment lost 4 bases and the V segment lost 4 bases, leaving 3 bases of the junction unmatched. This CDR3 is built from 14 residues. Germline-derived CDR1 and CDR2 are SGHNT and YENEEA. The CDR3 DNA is TGTGCCAGCAGCTCCGGGACTAGTTACAATGAGCAGTTCTTC. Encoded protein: CASSSGTSYNEQFF.

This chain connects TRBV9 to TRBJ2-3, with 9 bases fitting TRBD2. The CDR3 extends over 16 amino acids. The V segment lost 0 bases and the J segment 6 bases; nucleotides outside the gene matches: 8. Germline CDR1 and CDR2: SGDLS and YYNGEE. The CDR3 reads CASSVGRRGGPDTQYF. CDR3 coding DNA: TGTGCCAGCAGCGTAGGTCGGCGGGGGGGCCCGGATACGCAGTATTTT. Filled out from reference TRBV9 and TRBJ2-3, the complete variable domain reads DSGVTQTPKHLITATGQRVTLRCSPRSGDLSVYWYQQSLDQGLQFLIQYYNGEERAKGNILERFSAQQFPDLHSELNLSSLELGDSALYFCASSVGRRGGPDTQYFGPGTRLTVL.

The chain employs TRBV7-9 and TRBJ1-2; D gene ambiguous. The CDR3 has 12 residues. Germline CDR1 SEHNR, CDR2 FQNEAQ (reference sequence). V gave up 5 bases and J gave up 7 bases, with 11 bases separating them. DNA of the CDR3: TGTGCCAGCAGCGCCGGTGGGCTTGGCTACACCTTC. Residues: CASSAGGLGYTF.

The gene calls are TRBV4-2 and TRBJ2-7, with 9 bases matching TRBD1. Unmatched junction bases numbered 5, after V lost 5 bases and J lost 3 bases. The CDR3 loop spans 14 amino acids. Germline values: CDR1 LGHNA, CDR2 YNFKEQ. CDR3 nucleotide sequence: TGTGCCAGCAGCTTAGGGACAGGGAGCTACGAGCAGTACTTC. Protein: CASSLGTGSYEQYF.

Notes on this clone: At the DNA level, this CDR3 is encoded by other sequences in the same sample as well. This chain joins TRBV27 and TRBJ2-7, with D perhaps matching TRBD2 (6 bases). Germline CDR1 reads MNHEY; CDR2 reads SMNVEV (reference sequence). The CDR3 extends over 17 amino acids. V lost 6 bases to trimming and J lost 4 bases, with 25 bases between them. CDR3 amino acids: CASRPFGGAGFRYEQYF. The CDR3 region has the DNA TGTGCCAGCAGACCATTTGGCGGGGCAGGGTTTAGGTACGAGCAGTACTTC.

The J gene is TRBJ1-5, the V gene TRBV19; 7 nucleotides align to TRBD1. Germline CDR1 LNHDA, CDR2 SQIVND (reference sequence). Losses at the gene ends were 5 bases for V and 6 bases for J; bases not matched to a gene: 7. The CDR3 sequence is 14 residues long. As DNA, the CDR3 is TGTGCCAGTAGTTCTAGGGGGCGAAGTCAGCCCCAGCATTTT. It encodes CASSSRGRSQPQHF.

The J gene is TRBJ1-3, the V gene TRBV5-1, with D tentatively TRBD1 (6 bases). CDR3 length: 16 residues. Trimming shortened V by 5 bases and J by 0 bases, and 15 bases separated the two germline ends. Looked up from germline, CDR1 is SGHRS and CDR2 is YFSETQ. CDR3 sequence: CASRPGGADSGNTIYF. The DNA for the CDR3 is TGCGCCAGCAGGCCGGGGGGGGCTGACTCTGGAAACACCATATATTTT. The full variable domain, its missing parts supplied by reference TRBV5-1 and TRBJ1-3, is KAGVTQTPRYLIKTRGQQVTLSCSPISGHRSVSWYQQTPGQGLQFLFEYFSETQRNKGNFPGRFSGRQFSNSRSEMNVSTLELGDSALYLCASRPGGADSGNTIYFGEGSWLTVV.

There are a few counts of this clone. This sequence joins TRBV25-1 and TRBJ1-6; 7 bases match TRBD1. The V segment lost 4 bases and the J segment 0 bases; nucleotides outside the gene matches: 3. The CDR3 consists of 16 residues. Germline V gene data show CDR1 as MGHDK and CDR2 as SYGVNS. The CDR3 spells CASSVGQSSYNSPLHF. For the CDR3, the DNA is TGTGCCAGCAGTGTGGGACAGAGCTCCTATAATTCACCCCTCCACTTT. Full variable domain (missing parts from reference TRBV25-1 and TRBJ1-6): EADIYQTPRYLVIGTGKKITLECSQTMGHDKMYWYQQDPGMELHLIHYSYGVNSTEKGDLSSESTVSRIRTEHFPLTLESARPSHTSQYLCASSVGQSSYNSPLHFGNGTRLTVT.

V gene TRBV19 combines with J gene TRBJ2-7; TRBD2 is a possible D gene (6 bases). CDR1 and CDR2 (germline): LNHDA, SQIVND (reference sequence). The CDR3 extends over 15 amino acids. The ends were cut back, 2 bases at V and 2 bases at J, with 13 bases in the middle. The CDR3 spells CASSISSGSPYEQYF. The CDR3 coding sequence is TGTGCCAGTAGTATATCGAGCGGGTCACCCTACGAGCAGTACTTC.

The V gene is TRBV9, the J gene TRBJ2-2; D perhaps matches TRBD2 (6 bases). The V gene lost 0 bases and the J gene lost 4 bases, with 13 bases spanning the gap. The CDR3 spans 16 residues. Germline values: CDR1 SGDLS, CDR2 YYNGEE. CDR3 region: CASSVAGGARTGELFF. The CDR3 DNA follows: TGTGCCAGCAGCGTAGCTGGCGGGGCCCGCACCGGGGAGCTGTTTTTT. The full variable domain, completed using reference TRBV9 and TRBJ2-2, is DSGVTQTPKHLITATGQRVTLRCSPRSGDLSVYWYQQSLDQGLQFLIQYYNGEERAKGNILERFSAQQFPDLHSELNLSSLELGDSALYFCASSVAGGARTGELFFGEGSRLTVL.

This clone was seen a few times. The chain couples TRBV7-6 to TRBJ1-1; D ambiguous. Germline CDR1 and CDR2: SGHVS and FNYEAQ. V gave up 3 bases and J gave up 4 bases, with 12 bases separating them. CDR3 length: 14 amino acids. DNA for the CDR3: TGTGCCAGCAGCTTCACCGGTCGGGGCACTGAAGCTTTCTTT. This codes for CASSFTGRGTEAFF.

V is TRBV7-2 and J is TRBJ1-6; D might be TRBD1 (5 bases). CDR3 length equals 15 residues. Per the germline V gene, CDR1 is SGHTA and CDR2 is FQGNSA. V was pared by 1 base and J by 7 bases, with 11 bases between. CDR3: CASSLVGRGNSPLHF. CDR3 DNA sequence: TGTGCCAGCAGCTTAGTAGGGCGGGGGAATTCACCCCTCCACTTT.

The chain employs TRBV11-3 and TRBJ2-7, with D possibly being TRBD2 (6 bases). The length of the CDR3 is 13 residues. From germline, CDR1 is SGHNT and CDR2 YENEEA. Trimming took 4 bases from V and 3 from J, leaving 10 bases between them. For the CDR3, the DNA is TGTGCCAGCAGCTCCCAGGAGGGCTACGAGCAGTACTTC. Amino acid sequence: CASSSQEGYEQYF. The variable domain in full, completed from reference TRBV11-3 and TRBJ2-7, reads EAGVVQSPRYKIIEKKQPVAFWCNPISGHNTLYWYLQNLGQGPELLIRYENEEAVDDSQLPKDRFSAERLKGVDSTLKIQPAELGDSAVYLCASSSQEGYEQYFGPGTRLTVT.

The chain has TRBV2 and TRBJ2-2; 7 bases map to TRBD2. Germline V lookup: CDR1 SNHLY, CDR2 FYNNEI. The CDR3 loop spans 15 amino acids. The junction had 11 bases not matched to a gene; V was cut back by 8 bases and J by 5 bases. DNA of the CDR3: TGTGCCAGCGAGGAATTCGGGGAGGGAACCGGGGAGCTGTTTTTT. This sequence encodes CASEEFGEGTGELFF.

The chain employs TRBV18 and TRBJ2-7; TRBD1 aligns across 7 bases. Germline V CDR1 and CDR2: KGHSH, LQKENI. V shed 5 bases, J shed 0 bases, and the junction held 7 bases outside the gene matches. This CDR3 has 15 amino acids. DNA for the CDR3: TGTGCCAGCTCATCCCTAGGACAGGTCTCCTACGAGCAGTACTTC. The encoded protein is CASSSLGQVSYEQYF.

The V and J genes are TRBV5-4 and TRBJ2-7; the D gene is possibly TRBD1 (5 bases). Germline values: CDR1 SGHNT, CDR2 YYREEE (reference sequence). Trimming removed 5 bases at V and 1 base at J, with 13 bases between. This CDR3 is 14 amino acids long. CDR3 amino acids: CASSRNTGSYEQYF. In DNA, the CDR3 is TGTGCCAGCAGTCGGAATACAGGATCCTACGAGCAGTACTTC. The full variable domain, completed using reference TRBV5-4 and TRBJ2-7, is ETGVTQSPTHLIKTRGQQVTLRCSSQSGHNTVSWYQQALGQGPQFIFQYYREEENGRGNFPPRFSGLQFPNYSSELNVNALELDDSALYLCASSRNTGSYEQYFGPGTRLTVT.

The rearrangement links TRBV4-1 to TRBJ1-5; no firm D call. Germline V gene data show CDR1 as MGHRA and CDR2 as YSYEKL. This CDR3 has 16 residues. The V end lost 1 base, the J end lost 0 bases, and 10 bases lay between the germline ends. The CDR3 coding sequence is TGCGCCAGCAGCCAAGGACACGTAAATAGCAATCAGCCCCAGCATTTT. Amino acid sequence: CASSQGHVNSNQPQHF.

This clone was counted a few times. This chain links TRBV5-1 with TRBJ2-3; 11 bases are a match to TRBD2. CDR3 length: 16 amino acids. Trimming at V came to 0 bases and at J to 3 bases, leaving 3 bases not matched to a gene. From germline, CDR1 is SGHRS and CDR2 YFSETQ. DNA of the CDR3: TGCGCCAGCAGCTTGGTTCCTAGCGGGGGGACAGATACGCAGTATTTT. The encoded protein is CASSLVPSGGTDTQYF.

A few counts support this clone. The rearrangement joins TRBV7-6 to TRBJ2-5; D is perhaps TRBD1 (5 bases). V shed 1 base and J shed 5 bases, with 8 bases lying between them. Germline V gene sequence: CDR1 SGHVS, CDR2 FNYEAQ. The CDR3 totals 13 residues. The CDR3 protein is CASSLVSGETQYF. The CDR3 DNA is TGTGCCAGCAGCTTAGTTTCAGGGGAGACCCAGTACTTC.

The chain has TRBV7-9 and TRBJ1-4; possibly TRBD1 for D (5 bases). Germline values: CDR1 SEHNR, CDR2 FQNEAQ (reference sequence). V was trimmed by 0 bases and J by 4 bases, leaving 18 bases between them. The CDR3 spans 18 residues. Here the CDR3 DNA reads TGTGCCAGCAGCTTAGCGCTGGGTGGCGGGACCTTTAATGAAAAACTGTTTTTT. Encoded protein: CASSLALGGGTFNEKLFF.

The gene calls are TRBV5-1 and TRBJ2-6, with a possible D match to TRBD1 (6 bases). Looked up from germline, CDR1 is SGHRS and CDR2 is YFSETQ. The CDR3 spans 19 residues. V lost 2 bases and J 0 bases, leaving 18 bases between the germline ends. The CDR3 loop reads CASSFYRVGSGSGANVLTF. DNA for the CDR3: TGCGCCAGCAGCTTCTACAGGGTTGGGAGTGGCTCTGGGGCCAACGTCCTGACTTTC.

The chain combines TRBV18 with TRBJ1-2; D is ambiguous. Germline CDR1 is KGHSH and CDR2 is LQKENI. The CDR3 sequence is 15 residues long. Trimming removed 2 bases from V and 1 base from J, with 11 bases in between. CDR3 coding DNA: TGTGCCAGCTCACCAGGGTCGGCGGTTAACTATGGCTACACCTTC. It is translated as CASSPGSAVNYGYTF.

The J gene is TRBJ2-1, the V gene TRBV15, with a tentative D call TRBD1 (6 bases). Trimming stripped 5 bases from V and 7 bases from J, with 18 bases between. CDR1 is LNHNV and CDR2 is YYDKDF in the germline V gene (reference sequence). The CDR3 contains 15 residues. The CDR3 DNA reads TGTGCCACCAGCCCCGCGGCCAGGGGAGATAATGAGCAGTTCTTC. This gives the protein CATSPAARGDNEQFF.

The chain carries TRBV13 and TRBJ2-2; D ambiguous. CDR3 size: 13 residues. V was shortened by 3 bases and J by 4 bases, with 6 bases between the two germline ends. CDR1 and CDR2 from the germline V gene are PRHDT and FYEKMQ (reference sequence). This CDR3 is CASSFGITGELFF. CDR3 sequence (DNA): TGTGCCAGCAGCTTCGGTATCACCGGGGAGCTGTTTTTT.

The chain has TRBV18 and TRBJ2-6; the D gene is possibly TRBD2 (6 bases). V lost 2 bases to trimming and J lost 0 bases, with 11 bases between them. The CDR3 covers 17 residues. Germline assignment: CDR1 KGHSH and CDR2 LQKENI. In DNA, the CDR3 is TGTGCCAGCTCACCAACAGGAGGGGCCTCTGGGGCCAACGTCCTGACTTTC. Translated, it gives CASSPTGGASGANVLTF. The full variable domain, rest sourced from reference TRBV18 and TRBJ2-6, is NAGVMQNPRHLVRRRGQEARLRCSPMKGHSHVYWYRQLPEEGLKFMVYLQKENIIDESGMPKERFSAEFPKEGPSILRIQQVVRGDSAAYFCASSPTGGASGANVLTFGAGSRLTVL.